This TCR beta chain was recovered during a study of blood T cell repertoires in COVID-19. Study-wide background: Sites in the United States, Italy and Spain provided acute and convalescent COVID-19 samples.

J gave up 6 bases and V 8 bases, and 8 bases lay outside the gene matches. The germline CDR1 and CDR2 sequences are MNHEY and SVGAGI. This CDR3 is built from 13 residues. In the original analysis: Using reference gene primer amplification, nucleated cell counts were estimated. Repertoires were generated with immunoSEQ multiplex PCR, while TCRdb's copy carries only in-frame clones and drops some. V, J and clone size are those of that table, while D and trimming were read from the DNA. The sample gives 150,000 or so clones, 75% to 80% of which show up once; around 1.7% is in the top ten. Sequencing used peripheral blood. This TCR came from an elderly man with acute or convalescent COVID-19. The chain carries TRBV6-5 and TRBJ2-3, with 7 bases lining up with TRBD1. The CDR3 bases are TGTGCCAGCGGATCGACAGGGTCCGATACGCAGTATTTT. Its protein is CASGSTGSDTQYF.